This T cell receptor beta chain is from a study of T-cell reconstitution after alpha-beta-depleted transplantation in children. Germline trimming cut 4 bases from V and 2 bases from J; bases unmatched to any gene: 2. This CDR3 comprises 15 residues. TCRbeta library preparation incorporated unique molecular identifiers. TCRdb processed the PCR reads anew with MiXCR; each CDR3 protein has one entry. This table has 500,000 to 650,000 distinct CDR3 sequences, about an eighth appearing once. This clonotype was found many times. This material consisted of PBMCs, mostly from graft donor cells, taken 180 days after TCRalphabeta/CD19-depleted stem cell transplant. The rearrangement joins TRBV12-3 or TRBV12-4 to TRBJ2-1; 10 nucleotides agree with TRBD2. This clonotype was obtained from a female patient aged 2-15 years who had a stem cell transplant for aplastic anemia, so the T cells may come from the graft donor. This CDR3 is CASSSSGRAYNEQFF. The CDR3 nucleotides are TGTGCCAGCAGTTCGAGCGGGAGGGCCTACAATGAGCAGTTCTTC.